The 7 T cell receptor beta chains given below trace back to one sample, sequenced in a study of blood T cell repertoires in COVID-19. The assay was immunoSEQ multiplex PCR, and TCRdb's table has in-frame clones only and misses some. Here the sample spans about 220,000 clones, 80% to 90% being singletons. Sequenced input: PBMCs or T cells enriched from blood (not recorded which). These receptors were taken from a woman under 30 in a cohort exposed to, infected with or recovered from COVID-19 (not recorded which).

This chain uses TRBV9 with TRBJ1-4; D gene uncertain. Per the germline V gene, CDR1 is SGDLS and CDR2 is YYNGEE. The CDR3 loop spans 14 amino acids. Trimming removed 0 bases at V and 6 bases at J, with 9 bases between. DNA of the CDR3: TGTGCCAGCAGCGTAGGACGGGAGGATGAAAAACTGTTTTTT. It encodes CASSVGREDEKLFF. The full variable domain, completed using reference TRBV9 and TRBJ1-4, is DSGVTQTPKHLITATGQRVTLRCSPRSGDLSVYWYQQSLDQGLQFLIQYYNGEERAKGNILERFSAQQFPDLHSELNLSSLELGDSALYFCASSVGREDEKLFFGSGTQLSVL.

The genes are TRBV5-4 and TRBJ1-1; TRBD1 is a possible D gene (5 bases). CDR3 length equals 15 residues. CDR1 is SGHNT, CDR2 YYREEE, per germline (reference sequence). Trimming shortened V by 4 bases and J by 1 base, and 14 bases separated the two germline ends. The CDR3, as DNA: TGTGCCAGCAGCCCTCCGGCAGGGCCGAACACTGAAGCTTTCTTT. It translates to CASSPPAGPNTEAFF.

The chain uses TRBV6-2 or TRBV6-3 and TRBJ2-6; D unclear. Germline V lookup: CDR1 MNHEY, CDR2 SVGEGT. This CDR3 has 15 amino acids. Trimming stripped 2 bases from V and 0 bases from J, with 5 bases between. The CDR3 DNA reads as TGTGCCAGCAGTTACGAGCACTCTGGGGCCAACGTCCTGACTTTC. Translated, it gives CASSYEHSGANVLTF.

This chain connects TRBV28 to TRBJ1-5; maybe TRBD1 (5 bases). The V end was cut by 3 bases, the J end by 9 bases, with 18 bases between. CDR1 MDHEN and CDR2 SYDVKM come from the germline V gene. The CDR3 is made up of 15 amino acids. CDR3 protein: CASSFGSRDYRPQHF. In nucleotides, the CDR3 is TGTGCCAGCAGTTTCGGGAGTCGGGACTATAGGCCCCAGCATTTT.

The chain combines TRBV27 with TRBJ2-1; D gene uncertain. Trimming removed 5 bases at V and 0 bases at J, with 11 bases between. Germline lookup yields CDR1 MNHEY and CDR2 SMNVEV (reference sequence). The CDR3 spans 15 residues. CDR3 sequence reads: CASSPVTSSYNEQFF. The CDR3 nucleotides are TGTGCCAGCAGTCCCGTAACGAGCTCCTACAATGAGCAGTTCTTC.

This clone was seen once. The rearrangement links TRBV9 to TRBJ2-3, with 12 bases fitting TRBD1. The CDR3 is 16 residues long. With V trimmed by 2 bases and J by 5 bases, 6 bases remained unmatched. Germline V CDR1 and CDR2: SGDLS, YYNGEE. The CDR3: CASSVGDRGPGDTQYF. CDR3 sequence (DNA): TGTGCCAGCAGCGTCGGGGACAGGGGGCCGGGAGATACGCAGTATTTT.

CDR3 bases: TGTGCCAGCAGTCCCGGGACAGCCTACGAGCAGTACTTC. This sequence encodes CASSPGTAYEQYF. This chain joins TRBV6-5 and TRBJ2-7, with 7 bases aligning to TRBD1. The CDR3 is made up of 13 amino acids. Trimming at V came to 5 bases and at J to 2 bases, leaving 3 bases not matched to a gene. Germline values: CDR1 MNHEY, CDR2 SVGAGI.